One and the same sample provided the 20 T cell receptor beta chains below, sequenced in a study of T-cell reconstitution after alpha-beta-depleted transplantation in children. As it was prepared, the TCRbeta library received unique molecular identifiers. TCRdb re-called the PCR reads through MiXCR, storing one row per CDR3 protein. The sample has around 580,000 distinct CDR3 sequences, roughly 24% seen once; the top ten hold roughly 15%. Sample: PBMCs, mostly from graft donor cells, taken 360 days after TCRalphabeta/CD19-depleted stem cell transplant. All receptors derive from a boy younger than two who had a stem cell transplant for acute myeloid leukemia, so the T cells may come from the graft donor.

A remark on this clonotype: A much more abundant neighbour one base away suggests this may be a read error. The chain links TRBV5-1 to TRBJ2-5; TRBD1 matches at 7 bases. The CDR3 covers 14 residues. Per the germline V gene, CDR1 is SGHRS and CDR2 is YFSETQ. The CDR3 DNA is TGCGCCAGCTCCCGACAGGGTATGGGAGAGGCCCAGTACTTC. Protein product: CASSRQGMGEAQYF.

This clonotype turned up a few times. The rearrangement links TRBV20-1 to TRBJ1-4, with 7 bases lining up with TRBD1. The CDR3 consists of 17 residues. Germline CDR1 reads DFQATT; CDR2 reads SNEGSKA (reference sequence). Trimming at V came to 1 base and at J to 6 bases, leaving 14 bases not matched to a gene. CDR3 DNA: TGCAGTGCTAGAGGGGCTGGGGGCAAGGGGGCTTATGAAAAACTGTTTTTT. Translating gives CSARGAGGKGAYEKLFF.

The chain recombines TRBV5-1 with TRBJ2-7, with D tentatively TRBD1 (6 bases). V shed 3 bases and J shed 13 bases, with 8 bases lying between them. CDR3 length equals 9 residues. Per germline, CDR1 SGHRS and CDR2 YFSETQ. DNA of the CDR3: TGCGCCAGCAGCTACAGGGTATACGTC. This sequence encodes CASSYRVYV.

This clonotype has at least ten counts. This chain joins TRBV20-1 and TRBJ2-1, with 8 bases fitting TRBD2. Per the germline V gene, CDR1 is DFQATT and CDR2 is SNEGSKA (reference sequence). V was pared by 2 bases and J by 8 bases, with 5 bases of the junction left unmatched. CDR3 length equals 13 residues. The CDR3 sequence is CSARRLATDEQFF. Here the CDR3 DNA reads TGCAGTGCTAGACGACTAGCGACGGATGAGCAGTTCTTC.

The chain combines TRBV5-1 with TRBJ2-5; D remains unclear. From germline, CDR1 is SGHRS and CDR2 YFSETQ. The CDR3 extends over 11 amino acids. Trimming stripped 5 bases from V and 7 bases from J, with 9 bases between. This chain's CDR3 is CASRSLGTQYF. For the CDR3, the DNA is TGCGCCAGCAGGTCCTTAGGGACCCAGTACTTC.

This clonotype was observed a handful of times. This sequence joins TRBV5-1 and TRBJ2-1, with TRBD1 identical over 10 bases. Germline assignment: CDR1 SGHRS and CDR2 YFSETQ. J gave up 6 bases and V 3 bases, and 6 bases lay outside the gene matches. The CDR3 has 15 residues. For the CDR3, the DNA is TGCGCCAGCAGCTCCTCCGGGACAGGGGTCAATGAGCAGTTCTTC. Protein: CASSSSGTGVNEQFF.

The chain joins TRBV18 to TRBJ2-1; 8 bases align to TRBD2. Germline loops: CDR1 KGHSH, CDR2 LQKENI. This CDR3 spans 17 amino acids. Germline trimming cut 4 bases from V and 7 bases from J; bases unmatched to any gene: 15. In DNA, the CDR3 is TGTGCCAGCTCACGCCGTACCGGGACTAGTGAGGGTAATGAGCAGTTCTTC. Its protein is CASSRRTGTSEGNEQFF.

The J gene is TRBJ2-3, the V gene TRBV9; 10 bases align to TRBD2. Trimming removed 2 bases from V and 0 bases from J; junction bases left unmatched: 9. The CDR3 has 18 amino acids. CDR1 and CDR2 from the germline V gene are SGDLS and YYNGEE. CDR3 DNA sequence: TGTGCCAGCAGCGTCGGCCCTAAACTAGCGGGGAGCACAGATACGCAGTATTTT. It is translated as CASSVGPKLAGSTDTQYF.

CDR3 sequence: CSARFPGSYEQYV. In DNA form, the CDR3 reads TGCAGTGCTAGATTTCCGGGCTCCTACGAGCAGTACGTC. V and J are TRBV20-1 and TRBJ2-7; D call uncertain. Deletions cut 2 bases from V and 0 bases from J, with 8 bases between. Germline CDR1 reads DFQATT; CDR2 reads SNEGSKA (reference sequence). The CDR3 covers 13 residues.

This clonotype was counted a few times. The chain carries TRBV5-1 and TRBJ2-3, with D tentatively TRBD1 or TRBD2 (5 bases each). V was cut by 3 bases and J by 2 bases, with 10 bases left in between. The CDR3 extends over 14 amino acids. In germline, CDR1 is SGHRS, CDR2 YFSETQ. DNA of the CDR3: TGCGCCAGCAGCTCGGGACGCCTCACAGATACGCAGTATTTT. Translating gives CASSSGRLTDTQYF.

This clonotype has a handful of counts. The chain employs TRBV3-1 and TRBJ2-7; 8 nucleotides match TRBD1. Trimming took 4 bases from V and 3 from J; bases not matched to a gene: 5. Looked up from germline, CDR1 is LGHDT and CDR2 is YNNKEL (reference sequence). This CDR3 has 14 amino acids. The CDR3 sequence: CASSRGQGNYEQYV. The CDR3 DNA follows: TGTGCCAGCAGCCGCGGACAGGGCAACTACGAGCAGTACGTC.

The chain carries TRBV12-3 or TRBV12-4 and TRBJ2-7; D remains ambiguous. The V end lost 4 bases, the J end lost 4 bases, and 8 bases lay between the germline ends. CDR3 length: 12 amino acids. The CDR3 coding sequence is TGTGCCAGCAGTTCCCTGCTATACGAGCAGTACTTC. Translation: CASSSLLYEQYF.

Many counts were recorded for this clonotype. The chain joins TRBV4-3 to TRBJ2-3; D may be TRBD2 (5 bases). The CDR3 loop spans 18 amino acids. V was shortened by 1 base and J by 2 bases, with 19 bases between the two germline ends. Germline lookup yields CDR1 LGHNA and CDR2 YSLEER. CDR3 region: CASSQGLWTAGLTDTQYF. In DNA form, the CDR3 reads TGCGCCAGCAGCCAAGGGCTGTGGACGGCGGGCCTCACAGATACGCAGTATTTT.

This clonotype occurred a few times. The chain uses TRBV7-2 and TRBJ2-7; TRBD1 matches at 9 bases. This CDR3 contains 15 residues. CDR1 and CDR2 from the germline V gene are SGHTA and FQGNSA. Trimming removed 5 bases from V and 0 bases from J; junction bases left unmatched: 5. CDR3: CASSRDRASSYEQYF. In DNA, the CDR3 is TGTGCCAGCAGCCGGGACAGGGCCAGCTCCTACGAGCAGTACTTC.

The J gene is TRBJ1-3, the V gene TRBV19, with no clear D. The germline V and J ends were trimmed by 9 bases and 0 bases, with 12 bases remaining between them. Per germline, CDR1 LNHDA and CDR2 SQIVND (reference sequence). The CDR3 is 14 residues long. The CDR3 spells CASRTRGSGNTIYF. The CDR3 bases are TGTGCCAGCCGGACTCGGGGCTCTGGAAACACCATATATTTT.

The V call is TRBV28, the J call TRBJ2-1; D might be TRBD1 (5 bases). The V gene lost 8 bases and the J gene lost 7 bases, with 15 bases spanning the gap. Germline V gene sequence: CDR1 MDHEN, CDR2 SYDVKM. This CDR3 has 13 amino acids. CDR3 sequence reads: CASGLGRKNEQFF. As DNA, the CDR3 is TGTGCCAGCGGATTGGGGCGGAAGAATGAGCAGTTCTTC.

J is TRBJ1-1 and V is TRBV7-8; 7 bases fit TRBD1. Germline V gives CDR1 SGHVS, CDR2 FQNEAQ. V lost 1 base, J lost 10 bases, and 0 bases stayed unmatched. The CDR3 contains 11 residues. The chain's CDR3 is CASSLDRGAFF. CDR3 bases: TGTGCCAGCAGCTTAGACAGGGGAGCTTTCTTT.

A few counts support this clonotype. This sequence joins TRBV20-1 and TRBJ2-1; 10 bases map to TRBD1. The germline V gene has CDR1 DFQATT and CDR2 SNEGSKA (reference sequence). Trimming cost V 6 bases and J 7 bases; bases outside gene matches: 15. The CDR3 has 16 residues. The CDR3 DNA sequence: TGCAGTGCCCAAAACCTGACAGGGGGCGGAGGTAATGAGCAGTTCTTC. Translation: CSAQNLTGGGGNEQFF.

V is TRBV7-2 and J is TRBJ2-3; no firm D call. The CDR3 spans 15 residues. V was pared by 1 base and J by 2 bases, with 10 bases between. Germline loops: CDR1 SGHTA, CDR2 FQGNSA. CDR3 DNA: TGTGCCAGCAGCTTAGGTGTCGGTCCCACAGATACGCAGTATTTT. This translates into CASSLGVGPTDTQYF.

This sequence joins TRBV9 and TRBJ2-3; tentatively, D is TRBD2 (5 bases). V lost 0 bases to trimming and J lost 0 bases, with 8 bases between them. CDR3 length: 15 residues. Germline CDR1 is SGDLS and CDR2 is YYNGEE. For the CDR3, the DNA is TGTGCCAGCAGCGTAGGTTGGGAGAGCACAGATACGCAGTATTTT. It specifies CASSVGWESTDTQYF.